The 32 T cell receptor beta chains given below trace back to one sample, sequenced in a study of cytomegalovirus exposure and HLA in healthy donors. PCR amplification relied on 60 Vbeta primers (plus 13 Jbeta primers). TCRdb keeps only in-frame clones here, not all; method: immunoSEQ multiplex PCR. Altogether about 130,000 clones are present, more than 80% being singletons, with the ten largest covering under 3%. Sequences were obtained from PBMCs. The receptors here all came from a man aged 25 to 40 in good health and CMV-seronegative.

The rearrangement joins TRBV6-1 to TRBJ2-1; TRBD2 matches at 8 bases. V was pared by 6 bases and J by 5 bases, with 6 bases of the junction left unmatched. This CDR3 contains 14 residues. From germline, CDR1 is MNHNS and CDR2 SASEGT. This chain's CDR3 is CASRFGLADNEQFF. Written as DNA, the CDR3 is TGTGCCAGCAGGTTTGGACTAGCAGACAATGAGCAGTTCTTC.

The chain uses TRBV9 and TRBJ1-2, with TRBD1 matching over 7 bases. This CDR3 has 14 residues. CDR1 is SGDLS, CDR2 YYNGEE, per germline. The V segment lost 4 bases and the J segment 4 bases; nucleotides outside the gene matches: 7. CDR3 in amino acids: CASSTQQGPYGYTF. The DNA for the CDR3 is TGTGCCAGCAGCACCCAACAGGGGCCCTATGGCTACACCTTC.

This chain uses TRBV30 with TRBJ1-4; TRBD1 matches at 7 bases. The length of the CDR3 is 16 residues. Germline V gene sequence: CDR1 GTSNPN, CDR2 SVGIG (reference sequence). Trimming at V came to 3 bases and at J to 8 bases, leaving 15 bases not matched to a gene. The CDR3 nucleotides are TGTGCCTGGAGCGGACCTACAGGGGTGTTTAGAGAAAAACTGTTTTTT. Translation: CAWSGPTGVFREKLFF. Full variable domain (missing parts from reference TRBV30 and TRBJ1-4): SQTIHQWPATLVQPVGSPLSLECTVEGTSNPNLYWYRQAAGRGLQLLFYSVGIGQISSEVPQNLSASRPQDRQFILSSKKLLLSDSGFYLCAWSGPTGVFREKLFFGSGTQLSVL.

The CDR3: CASSLAPGGSTDTQYF. CDR3 DNA sequence: TGTGCCAGCAGCTTGGCTCCAGGTGGAAGCACAGATACGCAGTATTTT. This chain joins TRBV5-4 and TRBJ2-3, with D hard to call. There are 16 residues in the CDR3. Per the germline V gene, CDR1 is SGHNT and CDR2 is YYREEE (reference sequence). The V end lost 0 bases, the J end lost 0 bases, and 11 bases lay between the germline ends.

This chain uses TRBV11-3 with TRBJ1-1, with TRBD1 matching over 8 bases. V lost 1 base to trimming and J lost 3 bases; unmatched junction nucleotides: 4. This CDR3 comprises 15 residues. Germline values: CDR1 SGHNT, CDR2 YENEEA. CDR3 sequence (DNA): TGTGCCAGCAGCTTAGGGACAGGGCAGGACACTGAAGCTTTCTTT. It is translated as CASSLGTGQDTEAFF. Based on the CDR3 plus reference TRBV11-3 and TRBJ1-1, the full variable domain is EAGVVQSPRYKIIEKKQPVAFWCNPISGHNTLYWYLQNLGQGPELLIRYENEEAVDDSQLPKDRFSAERLKGVDSTLKIQPAELGDSAVYLCASSLGTGQDTEAFFGQGTRLTVV.

The V call is TRBV28, the J call TRBJ1-4; 7 positions match TRBD1. This CDR3 has 17 residues. The V gene's germline CDR1 is MDHEN and CDR2 SYDVKM. The V segment lost 5 bases and the J segment 8 bases; nucleotides outside the gene matches: 17. The CDR3 nucleotides are TGTGCCAGCAGTCCGCGAGCCTCCAGGGGGGTGAAGGAAAAACTGTTTTTT. Residues: CASSPRASRGVKEKLFF.

The sample holds one count of this clone. The rearrangement joins TRBV27 to TRBJ2-1; 9 nucleotides agree with TRBD2. Germline V lookup: CDR1 MNHEY, CDR2 SMNVEV (reference sequence). V was pared by 2 bases and J by 6 bases, with 8 bases of the junction left unmatched. This CDR3 spans 16 amino acids. Here the CDR3 DNA reads TGTGCCAGCAGTTTAATAGCGGGAGTATCCCCCAATGAGCAGTTCTTC. Translating it yields CASSLIAGVSPNEQFF.

This chain links TRBV27 with TRBJ2-4; 9 nucleotides align to TRBD1. CDR1 and CDR2 (germline): MNHEY, SMNVEV (reference sequence). This CDR3 is built from 13 residues. The trim removed 8 bases at V and 6 bases at J, leaving 5 bases unmatched. CDR3: CASGTGSRNIQYF. The CDR3, as DNA: TGTGCCAGCGGGACAGGGTCTAGAAACATTCAGTACTTC.

The CDR3 nucleotides are TGTGCCAGCAGTAACACAGGATCGGACTATGGCTACACCTTC. This sequence encodes CASSNTGSDYGYTF. This sequence joins TRBV2 and TRBJ1-2, with a weak D call TRBD1 (5 bases). This CDR3 has 14 residues. V gave up 5 bases and J gave up 3 bases, with 13 bases separating them. Germline-derived CDR1 and CDR2 are SNHLY and FYNNEI.

This chain joins TRBV28 and TRBJ1-6; D is perhaps TRBD1 (5 bases). This CDR3 contains 16 residues. Germline V gene sequence: CDR1 MDHEN, CDR2 SYDVKM. The V end lost 4 bases, the J end lost 4 bases, and 14 bases lay between the germline ends. CDR3 bases: TGTGCCAGCAGTTCCTCTCTGGGGGGATATAATTCACCCCTCCACTTT. This sequence encodes CASSSSLGGYNSPLHF.

This chain uses TRBV27 with TRBJ2-7; possible D gene TRBD2, 6 bases. CDR1 and CDR2 from the germline V gene are MNHEY and SMNVEV (reference sequence). Trimming pared 5 bases from V and 1 base from J, leaving 15 bases between. The CDR3 runs 15 residues. The CDR3: CASSPSWAGSYEQYF. CDR3 in DNA: TGTGCCAGCAGTCCATCCTGGGCGGGATCCTACGAGCAGTACTTC.

The genes are TRBV18 and TRBJ2-7, with D possibly TRBD2 on 5 matching bases. The CDR3 has 15 amino acids. V gave up 3 bases and J gave up 4 bases, with 16 bases separating them. Germline CDR1 KGHSH, CDR2 LQKENI. The DNA of the CDR3 is TGTGCCAGCTCACCCACGGCCGGGGTGTCGTACGAGCAGTACTTC. Translation: CASSPTAGVSYEQYF.

V and J are TRBV9 and TRBJ1-1; D is possibly TRBD1 (6 bases). V lost 3 bases to trimming and J lost 3 bases, with 18 bases between them. Per the germline V gene, CDR1 is SGDLS and CDR2 is YYNGEE. The CDR3 loop spans 16 amino acids. CDR3 sequence reads: CASSARVGAVDTEAFF. The DNA for the CDR3 is TGTGCCAGCAGCGCGAGGGTGGGGGCTGTGGACACTGAAGCTTTCTTT.

The chain has TRBV7-9 and TRBJ2-3, with 7 bases that match TRBD2. Germline V gives CDR1 SEHNR, CDR2 FQNEAQ (reference sequence). Trimming took 6 bases from V and 0 from J; bases not matched to a gene: 6. The CDR3 has 15 amino acids. CDR3 in amino acids: CASSQTSRSTDTQYF. The CDR3 bases are TGTGCCAGCAGTCAGACTAGCCGGAGCACAGATACGCAGTATTTT. Together with reference TRBV7-9 and TRBJ2-3, the CDR3 gives the full variable domain: DTGVSQNPRHKITKRGQNVTFRCDPISEHNRLYWYRQTLGQGPEFLTYFQNEAQLEKSRLLSDRFSAERPKGSFSTLEIQRTEQGDSAMYLCASSQTSRSTDTQYFGPGTRLTVL.

The table lists this clone with a count of one. CDR3 coding DNA: TGTGCTAGTGGTTGGACAGAGCAGTACTTC. As protein: CASGWTEQYF. V and J are TRBV12-5 and TRBJ2-5, with D maybe TRBD1 (6 bases). This CDR3 spans 10 amino acids. Trimming left V 4 bases short and J 11 bases short, with 8 bases between. Germline V CDR1 and CDR2: LGHNT, FRNRAP.

The CDR3 spells CASSIGSSLLHYEQYF. CDR3 DNA: TGTGCCAGTAGTATTGGGTCTAGCCTTCTTCACTACGAGCAGTACTTC. The chain is built from TRBV19 and TRBJ2-7; maybe TRBD2 (5 bases). V lost 3 bases and J lost 3, with 18 bases in between. CDR1 LNHDA and CDR2 SQIVND come from the germline V gene (reference sequence). This CDR3 region has 16 residues.

A few counts support this clone. This chain joins TRBV9 and TRBJ1-3; 10 bases are shared with TRBD1. The CDR3 contains 17 residues. Per germline, CDR1 SGDLS and CDR2 YYNGEE. V dropped 1 base and J dropped 0; count of bases not matched to a gene: 4. CDR3 residues: CASSVLGQGFSGNTIYF. The CDR3 DNA reads TGTGCCAGCAGCGTATTGGGACAGGGGTTCTCTGGAAACACCATATATTTT.

The chain is built from TRBV28 and TRBJ2-7; tentative D call: TRBD1 (7 bases). Trimming left V 5 bases short and J 7 bases short, with 21 bases between. Germline V gene data show CDR1 as MDHEN and CDR2 as SYDVKM. The CDR3 extends over 15 amino acids. CDR3 in amino acids: CASSPPFGGGFEQYF. The CDR3 coding sequence is TGTGCCAGCAGTCCCCCGTTTGGAGGGGGCTTTGAGCAGTACTTC.

The V gene is TRBV6-5, the J gene TRBJ1-4; D call uncertain. This CDR3 comprises 16 residues. CDR1 MNHEY and CDR2 SVGAGI come from the germline V gene. The V and J ends lost 0 bases and 5 bases respectively, with 13 bases between them. The DNA of the CDR3 is TGTGCCAGCAGTTACTCGATTCCCTACCAAAATGAAAAACTGTTTTTT. It encodes CASSYSIPYQNEKLFF.

The V and J genes are TRBV7-7 and TRBJ2-1, with 8 bases identical to TRBD2. J lost 8 bases, V lost 2 bases, and 8 bases had no gene match. The CDR3 spans 15 residues. Germline lookup yields CDR1 SSHAT and CDR2 FNYEAQ (reference sequence). The CDR3 DNA is TGTGCCAGCAGCTTAAGCAGCGGGAGTCTGGATGAGCAGTTCTTC. The encoded protein is CASSLSSGSLDEQFF.

The chain has TRBV5-6 and TRBJ2-3, with 13 bases that match TRBD2. CDR1 SGHDT and CDR2 YYEEEE come from the germline V gene. With V trimmed by 4 bases and J by 11 bases, 7 bases remained unmatched. The CDR3 length is 14 residues. This CDR3 is CASSPYRLAGGQYF. The CDR3 nucleotides read TGTGCCAGCAGCCCTTACCGACTAGCGGGAGGGCAGTATTTT.

Comments on this clone: One junction end does not reproduce the germline sequence, and a read error may be involved. The V and J genes are TRBV7-9 and TRBJ2-3; no clear D gene. CDR3 length: 12 amino acids. CDR1 SEHNR and CDR2 FQNEAQ come from the germline V gene (reference sequence). In DNA, the CDR3 is TGTTCCAGCAGCTTTAACATCTATACGCAGTATTTT. It yields the protein CSSSFNIYTQYF.

The genes are TRBV30 and TRBJ2-7, with D perhaps matching TRBD2 (6 bases). Germline lookup yields CDR1 GTSNPN and CDR2 SVGIG (reference sequence). CDR3 size: 13 residues. The V end lost 1 base, the J end lost 2 bases, and 9 bases lay between the germline ends. The chain's CDR3 is CAWSGPGAYEQYF. DNA for the CDR3: TGTGCCTGGAGTGGGCCGGGGGCCTACGAGCAGTACTTC.

This rearrangement joins TRBV10-2 to TRBJ1-5, with D perhaps matching TRBD1 (6 bases). Germline lookup yields CDR1 WSHSY and CDR2 SAAADI. V gave up 7 bases and J gave up 8 bases, with 12 bases separating them. CDR3 size: 12 residues. This chain's CDR3 is CASTREGEPQHF. CDR3 in DNA: TGCGCCAGCACTAGGGAGGGGGAGCCCCAGCATTTT.

The V call is TRBV30, the J call TRBJ2-3; unclear D gene. The V gene lost 4 bases and the J gene lost 0 bases, with 8 bases spanning the gap. Germline CDR1 GTSNPN, CDR2 SVGIG (reference sequence). The CDR3 length is 13 residues. CDR3 sequence reads: CAWTGSSTDTQYF. The CDR3 nucleotides read TGTGCCTGGACCGGGTCTAGCACAGATACGCAGTATTTT.

The J gene is TRBJ2-1, the V gene TRBV19; 11 bases align to TRBD2. Trimming took 5 bases from V and 8 from J; bases not matched to a gene: 8. The germline gives CDR1 LNHDA, CDR2 SQIVND (reference sequence). This CDR3 comprises 15 residues. CDR3 residues: CASSELAGGPYEQFF. In DNA, the CDR3 is TGTGCCAGTAGTGAGTTAGCGGGAGGGCCTTATGAGCAGTTCTTC.

The chain combines TRBV19 with TRBJ2-7; possibly TRBD2 for D (5 bases). Trimming pared 3 bases from V and 1 base from J, leaving 13 bases between. The CDR3 runs 15 residues. The germline gives CDR1 LNHDA, CDR2 SQIVND (reference sequence). CDR3 in amino acids: CASSIRAGGSYEQYF. The CDR3 region has the DNA TGTGCCAGTAGTATTAGGGCAGGCGGGTCCTACGAGCAGTACTTC.

For this clone: This sample includes further DNA sequences coding for the same CDR3. This chain links TRBV9 with TRBJ1-1; TRBD1 might be the D (5 bases). CDR1 is SGDLS and CDR2 is YYNGEE in the germline V gene. CDR3 length equals 13 residues. The V and J ends lost 4 bases and 5 bases respectively, with 12 bases between them. The CDR3 DNA follows: TGTGCCAGCAGCCCTACAGGAGTTACTGAAGCTTTCTTT. It translates to CASSPTGVTEAFF.

This clone was observed a few times. The J gene is TRBJ2-1, the V gene TRBV30, with 8 bases aligning to TRBD2. CDR1 and CDR2 (germline): GTSNPN, SVGIG (reference sequence). V gave up 1 base and J gave up 2 bases; unmatched junction bases: 4. The CDR3 extends over 15 amino acids. Here the CDR3 reads CAWSAGTRTYNEQFF. For the CDR3, the DNA is TGTGCCTGGAGTGCCGGGACTAGAACCTACAATGAGCAGTTCTTC. The full variable domain, completed using reference TRBV30 and TRBJ2-1, is SQTIHQWPATLVQPVGSPLSLECTVEGTSNPNLYWYRQAAGRGLQLLFYSVGIGQISSEVPQNLSASRPQDRQFILSSKKLLLSDSGFYLCAWSAGTRTYNEQFFGPGTRLTVL.

In this sample, this clone turned up a few times. The chain uses TRBV9 and TRBJ2-7; 9 nucleotides match TRBD2. The CDR3 is 15 amino acids. Germline lookup yields CDR1 SGDLS and CDR2 YYNGEE. J was trimmed by 9 bases and V by 0 bases; bases with no gene match: 10. This CDR3 is CASSVGGTSRSGQYF. The CDR3 region has the DNA TGTGCCAGCAGCGTAGGAGGGACTAGCCGTTCAGGGCAGTACTTC.

The V and J genes are TRBV10-3 and TRBJ1-3; weak D call: TRBD1 (6 bases). Germline CDR1 and CDR2: ENHRY and SYGVKD. Trimming pared 7 bases from V and 3 bases from J, leaving 19 bases between. This CDR3 region has 16 residues. CDR3 in amino acids: CAITKSGTKIGNTIYF. CDR3 nucleotides: TGTGCCATCACCAAATCCGGGACAAAAATTGGAAACACCATATATTTT.

The chain combines TRBV7-2 with TRBJ2-1; D may be TRBD2 (5 bases). Between the trimmed V and J ends, which lost 5 bases and 10 bases, there was a span of 12 bases. The CDR3 is made up of 12 amino acids. Germline CDR1 is SGHTA and CDR2 is FQGNSA. CDR3 in amino acids: CASSQFQREQFF. CDR3 nucleotides: TGTGCCAGCAGCCAATTCCAGCGGGAGCAGTTCTTC. The full variable domain, its missing parts supplied by reference TRBV7-2 and TRBJ2-1, is GAGVSQSPSNKVTEKGKDVELRCDPISGHTALYWYRQSLGQGLEFLIYFQGNSAPDKSGLPSDRFSAERTGGSVSTLTIQRTQQEDSAVYLCASSQFQREQFFGPGTRLTVL.